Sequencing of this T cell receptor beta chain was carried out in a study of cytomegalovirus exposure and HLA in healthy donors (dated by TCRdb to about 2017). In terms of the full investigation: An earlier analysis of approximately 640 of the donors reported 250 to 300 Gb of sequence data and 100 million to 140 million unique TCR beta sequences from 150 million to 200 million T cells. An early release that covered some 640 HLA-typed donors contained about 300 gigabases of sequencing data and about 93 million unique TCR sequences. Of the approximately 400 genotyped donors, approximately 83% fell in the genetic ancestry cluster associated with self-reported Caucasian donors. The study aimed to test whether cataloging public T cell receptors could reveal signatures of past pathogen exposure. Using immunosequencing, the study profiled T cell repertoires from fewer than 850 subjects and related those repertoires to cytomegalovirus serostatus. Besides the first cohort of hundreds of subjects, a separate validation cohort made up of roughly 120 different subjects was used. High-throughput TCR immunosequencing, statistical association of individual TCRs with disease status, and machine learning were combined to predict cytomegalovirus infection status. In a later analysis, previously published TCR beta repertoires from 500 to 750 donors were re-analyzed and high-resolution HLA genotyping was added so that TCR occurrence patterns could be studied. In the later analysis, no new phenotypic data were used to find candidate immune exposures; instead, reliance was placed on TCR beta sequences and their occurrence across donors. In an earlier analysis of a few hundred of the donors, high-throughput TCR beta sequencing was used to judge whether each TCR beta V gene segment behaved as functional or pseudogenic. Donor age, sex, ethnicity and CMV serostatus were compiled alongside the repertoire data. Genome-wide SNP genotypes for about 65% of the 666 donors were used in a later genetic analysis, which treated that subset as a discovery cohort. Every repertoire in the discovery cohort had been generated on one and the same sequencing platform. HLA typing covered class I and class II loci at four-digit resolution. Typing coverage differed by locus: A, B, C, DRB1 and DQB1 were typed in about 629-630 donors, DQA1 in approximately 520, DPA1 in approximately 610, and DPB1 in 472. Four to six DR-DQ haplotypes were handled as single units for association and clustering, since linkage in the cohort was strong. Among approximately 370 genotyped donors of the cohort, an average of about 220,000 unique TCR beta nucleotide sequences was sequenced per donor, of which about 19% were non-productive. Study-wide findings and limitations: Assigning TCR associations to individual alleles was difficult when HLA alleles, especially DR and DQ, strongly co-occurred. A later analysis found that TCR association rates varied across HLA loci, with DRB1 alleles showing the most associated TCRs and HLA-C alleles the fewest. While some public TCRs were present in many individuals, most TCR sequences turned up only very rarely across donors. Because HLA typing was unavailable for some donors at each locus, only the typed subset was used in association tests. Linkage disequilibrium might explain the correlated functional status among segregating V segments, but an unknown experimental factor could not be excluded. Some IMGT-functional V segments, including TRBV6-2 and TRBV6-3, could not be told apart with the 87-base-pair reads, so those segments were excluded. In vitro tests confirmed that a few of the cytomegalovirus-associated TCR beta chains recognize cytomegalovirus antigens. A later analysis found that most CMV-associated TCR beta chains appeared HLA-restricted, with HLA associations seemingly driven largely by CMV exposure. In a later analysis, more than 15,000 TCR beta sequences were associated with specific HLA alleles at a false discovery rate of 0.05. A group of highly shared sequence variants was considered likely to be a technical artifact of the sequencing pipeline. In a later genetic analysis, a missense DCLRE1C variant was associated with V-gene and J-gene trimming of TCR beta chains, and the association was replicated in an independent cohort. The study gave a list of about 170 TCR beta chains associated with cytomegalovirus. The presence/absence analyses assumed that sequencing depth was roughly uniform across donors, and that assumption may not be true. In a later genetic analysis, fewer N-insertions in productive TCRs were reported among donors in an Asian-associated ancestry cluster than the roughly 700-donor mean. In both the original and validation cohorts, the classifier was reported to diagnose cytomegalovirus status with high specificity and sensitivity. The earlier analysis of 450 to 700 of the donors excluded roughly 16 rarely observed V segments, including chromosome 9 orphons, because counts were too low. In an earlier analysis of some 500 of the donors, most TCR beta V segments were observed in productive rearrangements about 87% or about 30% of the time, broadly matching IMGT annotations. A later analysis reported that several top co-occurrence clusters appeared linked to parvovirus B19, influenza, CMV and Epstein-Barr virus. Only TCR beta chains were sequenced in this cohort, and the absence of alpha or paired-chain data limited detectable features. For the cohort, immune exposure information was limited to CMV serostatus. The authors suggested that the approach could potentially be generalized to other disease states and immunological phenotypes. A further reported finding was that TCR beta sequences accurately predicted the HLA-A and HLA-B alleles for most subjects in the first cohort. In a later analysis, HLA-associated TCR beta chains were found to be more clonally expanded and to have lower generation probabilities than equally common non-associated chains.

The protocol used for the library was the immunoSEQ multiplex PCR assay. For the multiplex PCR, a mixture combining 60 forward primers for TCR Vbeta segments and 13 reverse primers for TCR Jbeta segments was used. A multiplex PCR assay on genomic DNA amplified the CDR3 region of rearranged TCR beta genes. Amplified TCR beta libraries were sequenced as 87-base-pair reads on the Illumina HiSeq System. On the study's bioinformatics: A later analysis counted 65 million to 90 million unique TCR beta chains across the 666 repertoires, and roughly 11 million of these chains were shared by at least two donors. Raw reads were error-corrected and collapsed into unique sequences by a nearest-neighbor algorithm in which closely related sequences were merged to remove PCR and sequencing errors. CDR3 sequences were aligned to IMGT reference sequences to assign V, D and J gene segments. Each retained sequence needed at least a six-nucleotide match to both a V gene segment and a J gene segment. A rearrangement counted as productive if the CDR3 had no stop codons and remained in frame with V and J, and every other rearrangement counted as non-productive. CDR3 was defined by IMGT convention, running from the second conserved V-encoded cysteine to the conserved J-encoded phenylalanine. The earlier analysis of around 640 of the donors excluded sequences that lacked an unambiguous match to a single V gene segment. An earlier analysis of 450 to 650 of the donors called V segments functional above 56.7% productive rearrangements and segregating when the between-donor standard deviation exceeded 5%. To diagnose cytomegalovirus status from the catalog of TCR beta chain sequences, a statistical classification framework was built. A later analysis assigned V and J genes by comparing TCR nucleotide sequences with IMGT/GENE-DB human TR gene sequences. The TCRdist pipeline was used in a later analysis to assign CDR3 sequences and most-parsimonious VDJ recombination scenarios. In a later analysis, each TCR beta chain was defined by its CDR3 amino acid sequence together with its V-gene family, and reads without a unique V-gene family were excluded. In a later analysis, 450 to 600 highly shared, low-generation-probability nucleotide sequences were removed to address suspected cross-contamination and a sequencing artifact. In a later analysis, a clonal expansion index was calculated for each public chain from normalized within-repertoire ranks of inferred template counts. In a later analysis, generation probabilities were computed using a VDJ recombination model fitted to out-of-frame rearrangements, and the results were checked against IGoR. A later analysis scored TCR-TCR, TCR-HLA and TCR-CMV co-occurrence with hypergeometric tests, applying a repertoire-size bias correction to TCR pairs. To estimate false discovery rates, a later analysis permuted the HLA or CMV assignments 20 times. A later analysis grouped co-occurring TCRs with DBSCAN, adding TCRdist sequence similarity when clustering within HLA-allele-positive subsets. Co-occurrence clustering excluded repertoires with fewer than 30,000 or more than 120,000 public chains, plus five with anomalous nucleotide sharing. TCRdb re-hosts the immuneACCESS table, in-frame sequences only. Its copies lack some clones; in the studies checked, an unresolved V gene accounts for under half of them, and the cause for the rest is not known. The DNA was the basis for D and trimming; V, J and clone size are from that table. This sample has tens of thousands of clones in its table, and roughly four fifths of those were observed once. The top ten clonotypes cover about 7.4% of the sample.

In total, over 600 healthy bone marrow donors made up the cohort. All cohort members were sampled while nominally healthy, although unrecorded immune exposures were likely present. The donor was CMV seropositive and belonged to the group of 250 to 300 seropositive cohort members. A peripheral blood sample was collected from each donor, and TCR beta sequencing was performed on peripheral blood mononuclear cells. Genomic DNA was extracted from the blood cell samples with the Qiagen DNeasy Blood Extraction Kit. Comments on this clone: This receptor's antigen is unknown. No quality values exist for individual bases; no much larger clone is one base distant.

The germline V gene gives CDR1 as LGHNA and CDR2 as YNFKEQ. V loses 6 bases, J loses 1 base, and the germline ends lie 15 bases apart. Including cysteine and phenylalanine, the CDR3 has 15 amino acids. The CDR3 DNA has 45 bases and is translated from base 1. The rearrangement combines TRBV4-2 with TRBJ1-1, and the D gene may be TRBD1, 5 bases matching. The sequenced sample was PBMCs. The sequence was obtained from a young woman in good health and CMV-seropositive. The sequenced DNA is TGTGCCAGCAGACCTAAAGGGGAAGGGAACACTGAAGCTTTCTTT. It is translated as CASRPKGEGNTEAFF.